This T cell receptor beta chain was profiled in a study of blood T cell repertoires in COVID-19. Study-wide background: Sources were T cells, B-cell-depleted T cells, or PBMCs; the material itself was cDNA or gDNA.

Authors' methods: It was from reference gene primer amplification that nucleated cell counts were estimated. Generated by immunoSEQ multiplex PCR, the TCRdb table keeps only in-frame clones and is missing some. That table is the source of V, J and clone size, and D and trimming were worked out from the DNA. The sample yields about 190,000 clones, around 90% seen once. CDR1 is MDHEN and CDR2 is SYDVKM in the germline V gene. V lost 8 bases and J lost 2, with 10 bases in between. The CDR3 has 12 amino acids. This TCR came from a man aged 35 to 55 with acute or convalescent COVID-19. Sequenced sample: peripheral blood. This sequence joins TRBV28 and TRBJ2-7, with D perhaps matching TRBD1 (5 bases). CDR3 residues: CASGQFTYEQYF. CDR3 DNA: TGTGCCAGCGGACAATTCACCTACGAGCAGTACTTC.